The T cell receptor beta chain under discussion was sequenced for a study of blood T cell repertoires in COVID-19. Study overall: The study drew acute and convalescent COVID-19 samples from the United States, Italy and Spain. T cells, B-cell-depleted T cells, or PBMCs supplied cDNA or gDNA.

TCRdb's table, derived via immunoSEQ multiplex PCR, lists solely in-frame clones and lacks some. The sample lists approximately 500,000 clones; 80% to 90% were seen once. The germline V gene encodes CDR1 LNHDA and CDR2 SQIVND (reference sequence). The CDR3 runs 14 residues. V was clipped by 7 bases and J by 6 bases; unmatched bases: 10. The V call is TRBV19, the J call TRBJ2-3; 7 bases map to TRBD1. The sequenced material came from peripheral blood. The source is a human donor in a cohort sampled during active COVID-19. CDR3: CASTSERGRDTQYF. The CDR3 DNA is TGTGCCAGTACCTCTGAGAGGGGGCGGGATACGCAGTATTTT.